The rows below give T cell receptor beta chains drawn from one sample of a study of CD8 T cells in ankylosing spondylitis. TCRdb ran MiXCR on the 5' RACE reads and lists one entry per CDR3 protein. This sample has about 150,000 distinct CDR3 sequences; 25% to 35% occur once, and the top ten carry about 6.3%. The sample comprised synovial fluid, either unsorted or a sorted T cell fraction (not recorded which). The source of these receptors is a male donor with ankylosing spondylitis. Both conserved end residues are part of each CDR3. D genes are given only for firm matches. Expanded clones are given a class, and other clones once, few, many or no size at all.

D,J,size,V,DNA,CDR3
.,TRBJ2-1,many,TRBV28,TGTGCCAGTAGCTCGGGGGCCTTAGCGGATTACCCCTACAATGAGCAGTTCTTC,CASSSGALADYPYNEQFF
.,TRBJ1-5,.,TRBV5-6,TGTGCCAGCAGCTTAGTCGGTCTTGGTCAGCCCCAGCATTTT,CASSLVGLGQPQHF
.,TRBJ2-1,few,TRBV19,TGTGCCAGTAGTATAATCAAGAGCTCCTACAATGAGCAGTTCTTC,CASSIIKSSYNEQFF
TRBD2,TRBJ2-1,many,TRBV5-1,TGCGCCAGCAGCCGCACGGGACTAGCGGGGAATGGTGAGCAGTTCTTC,CASSRTGLAGNGEQFF
.,TRBJ2-1,few,TRBV7-8,TGTGCCAGCAGCCTACAGGGAGGTGGGTCCTACAATGAGCAGTTCTTC,CASSLQGGGSYNEQFF
.,TRBJ2-1,.,TRBV5-1,TGCGCCAGCAGCGCCCAGCTAGCGCTATCCTACAATGAGCAGTTCTTC,CASSAQLALSYNEQFF
.,TRBJ1-5,.,TRBV28,TGTGCCAGCAGCATGGGGGGGGCTGGGGTCAATCAGCCCCAGCATTTT,CASSMGGAGVNQPQHF
TRBD2,TRBJ2-7,once,TRBV12-3/TRBV12-4,TGTGCCAGCAGGTCGGGACTAGCGGCACTAGAGCAGTACTTC,CASRSGLAALEQYF
TRBD2,TRBJ2-2,.,TRBV5-5,TGTGCCAGCACCCCCAGGCTAGCGGGAGGCTCGAACACCGGGGAGCTGTTTTTT,CASTPRLAGGSNTGELFF
.,TRBJ2-1,few,TRBV2,TGTGCCAGCAGTACACCCGACGTGGAAGCCGACTCCTACAATGAGCAGTTCTTC,CASSTPDVEADSYNEQFF
.,TRBJ1-4,few,TRBV5-5,TGTGCCAGCACCACAGAGGTTGGCCCCGAAAAACTGTTTTTT,CASTTEVGPEKLFF
.,TRBJ1-4,.,TRBV4-3,TGCGCCAGCAGCCCTGCAGGACAGACTAATGAAAAACTGTTTTTT,CASSPAGQTNEKLFF
.,TRBJ1-1,.,TRBV5-1,TGCGCCAGCAGCATGGGGGGGAACACTGAAGCTTTCTTT,CASSMGGNTEAFF
.,TRBJ2-5,.,TRBV28,TGTGCCACGTCGACTACACAAGAGACCCAGTACTTC,CATSTTQETQYF
TRBD1,TRBJ2-7,few,TRBV29-1,TGCAGCGTTGCCGCCGGGACAGGGGGCTCCTACGAGCAGTACTTC,CSVAAGTGGSYEQYF
.,TRBJ2-7,.,TRBV27,TGTGCCAGCCCTAGCCGGGACAAGAACTACGAGCAGTACTTC,CASPSRDKNYEQYF
TRBD1,TRBJ2-2,.,TRBV15,TGTGCCACCAGCAGAACAGGGGGCGACGGGGAGCTGTTTTTT,CATSRTGGDGELFF
TRBD1,TRBJ1-2,many,TRBV12-3/TRBV12-4,TGTGCCAGCAGGAAGTGGGACAGATATGGCTACACCTTC,CASRKWDRYGYTF
TRBD2,TRBJ2-1,many,TRBV4-1,TGCGCCAGCAGCACCCGGACTAGCGCCATAAATAATGAGCAGTTCTTC,CASSTRTSAINNEQFF
TRBD1,TRBJ1-5,few,TRBV27,TGTGCCAGCCGCCGGGACAGAGATCAGCCCCAGCATTTT,CASRRDRDQPQHF
TRBD2,TRBJ2-1,.,TRBV12-3/TRBV12-4,TGTGCCAGCAGGCCGGGGGGGTATGAGCAGTTCTTC,CASRPGGYEQFF
.,TRBJ1-1,many,TRBV6-5,TGTGCCAGCAGTTACTTTCTTGGGGGCACTGAAGCTTTCTTT,CASSYFLGGTEAFF
TRBD1,TRBJ2-1,.,TRBV10-3,TGTGCCATCGCAAGACAGGGGTCTACTGGCAATGAGCAGTTCTTC,CAIARQGSTGNEQFF
TRBD2,TRBJ2-4,.,TRBV12-3/TRBV12-4,TGTGCCAGCAAAGCGGGAGAGGGCATTCAGTACTTC,CASKAGEGIQYF
.,TRBJ2-7,.,TRBV20-1,TGCAGTGCTTTGAATTACGAGCAGTACTTC,CSALNYEQYF
.,TRBJ2-5,.,TRBV20-1,TGCAGTGCTAGGTCGGGACTCGGGCAAGAGACCCAGTACTTC,CSARSGLGQETQYF
TRBD1,TRBJ1-2,.,TRBV12-3/TRBV12-4,TGTGCCAGCAGGGGACAGGGGGGAAACTATGGCTACACCTTC,CASRGQGGNYGYTF
.,TRBJ2-2,.,TRBV24-1,TGTGCCGCCAGTGCGAAGATCGGAGGTCAGTCGAACACCGGGGAGCTGTTTTTT,CAASAKIGGQSNTGELFF
.,TRBJ1-6,many,TRBV2,TGTGCCAGTCAGAGACAGGATAATTCACCCCTCCACTTT,CASQRQDNSPLHF
.,TRBJ1-1,many,TRBV29-1,TGCAGCGTTGAAGAGCATGGGGGTGAAGCTTTCTTT,CSVEEHGGEAFF
.,TRBJ1-1,.,TRBV29-1,TGCAGCGTTGCGCAGAAAAACACTGAAGCTTTCTTT,CSVAQKNTEAFF
.,TRBJ1-4,.,TRBV7-9,TGTGCCAGCAGCTCGCAGGGGACTAATGAAAAACTGTTTTTT,CASSSQGTNEKLFF
.,TRBJ2-2,.,TRBV7-8,TGTGCCAGCAGCTTAGCGTCCAGGGTGGAAACCGGGGAGCTGTTTTTT,CASSLASRVETGELFF
.,TRBJ1-1,few,TRBV6-1,TGTGCCAGCAGTGGGGGGGGGTTCGGTATGAACACTGAAGCTTTCTTT,CASSGGGFGMNTEAFF
.,TRBJ2-7,.,TRBV20-1,TGCAGTGTTTCTGACAGGCTTTCCTACGAGCAGTACTTC,CSVSDRLSYEQYF